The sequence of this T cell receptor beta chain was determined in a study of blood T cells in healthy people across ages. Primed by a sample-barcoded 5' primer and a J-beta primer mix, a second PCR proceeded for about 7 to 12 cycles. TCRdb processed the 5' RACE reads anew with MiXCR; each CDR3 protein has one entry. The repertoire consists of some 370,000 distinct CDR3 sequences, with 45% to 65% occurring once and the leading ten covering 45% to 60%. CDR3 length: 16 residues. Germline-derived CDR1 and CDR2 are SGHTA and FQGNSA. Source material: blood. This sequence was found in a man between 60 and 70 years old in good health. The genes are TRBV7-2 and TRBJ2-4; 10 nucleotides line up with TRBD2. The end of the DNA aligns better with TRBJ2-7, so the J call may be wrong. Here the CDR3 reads CASSLASSGGAYEQYF. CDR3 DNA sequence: TGTGCCAGCAGCTTAGCGTCCAGCGGGGGGGCCTACGAGCAGTACTTC.